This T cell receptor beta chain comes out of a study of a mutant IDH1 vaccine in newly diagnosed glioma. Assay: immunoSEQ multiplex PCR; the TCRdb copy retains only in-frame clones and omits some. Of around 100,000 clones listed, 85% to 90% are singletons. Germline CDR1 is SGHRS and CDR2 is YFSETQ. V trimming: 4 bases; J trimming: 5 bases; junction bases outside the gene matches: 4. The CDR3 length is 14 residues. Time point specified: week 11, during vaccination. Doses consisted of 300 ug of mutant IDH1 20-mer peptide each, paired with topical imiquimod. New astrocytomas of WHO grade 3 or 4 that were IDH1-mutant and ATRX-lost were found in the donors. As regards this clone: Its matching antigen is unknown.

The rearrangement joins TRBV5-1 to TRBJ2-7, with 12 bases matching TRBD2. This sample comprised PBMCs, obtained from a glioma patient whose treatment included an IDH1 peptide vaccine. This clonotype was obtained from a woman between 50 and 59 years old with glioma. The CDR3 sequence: CASSPWTSGDEQYF. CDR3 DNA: TGCGCCAGCAGCCCCTGGACTAGCGGGGACGAGCAGTACTTC.